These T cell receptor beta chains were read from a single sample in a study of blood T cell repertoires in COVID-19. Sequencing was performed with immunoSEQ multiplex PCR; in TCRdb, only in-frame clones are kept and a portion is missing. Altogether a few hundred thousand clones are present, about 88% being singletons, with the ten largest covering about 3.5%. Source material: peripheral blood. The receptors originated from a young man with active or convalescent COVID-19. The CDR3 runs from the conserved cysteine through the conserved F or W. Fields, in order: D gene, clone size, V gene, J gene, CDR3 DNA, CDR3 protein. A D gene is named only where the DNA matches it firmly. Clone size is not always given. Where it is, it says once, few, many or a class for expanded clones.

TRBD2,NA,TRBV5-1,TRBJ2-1,TGCGCCAGCAGCTTGGCGGAGTTGCGGGAGTCGTTCTTC,CASSLAELRESFF
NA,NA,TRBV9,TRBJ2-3,TGTGCCAGCAGCCCCAGGACAGGCACAGATACGCAGTATTTT,CASSPRTGTDTQYF
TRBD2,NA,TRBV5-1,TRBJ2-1,TGCGCCAGCAGCGCGGGGGGGCTCAATGAGCAGTTCTTC,CASSAGGLNEQFF
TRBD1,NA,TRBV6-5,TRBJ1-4,TGTGCCAGCAGGCCTGGGACAGGCCTTAATGAAAAACTGTTTTTT,CASRPGTGLNEKLFF
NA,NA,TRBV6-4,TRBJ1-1,TGTGCCAGCCTGAGAGGGAACACTGAAGCTTTCTTT,CASLRGNTEAFF
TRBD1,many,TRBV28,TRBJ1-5,TGTGCCAGCAGTTCCCCCCGACAGGGCCGCAATCAGCCCCAGCATTTT,CASSSPRQGRNQPQHF
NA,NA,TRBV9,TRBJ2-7,TGTGCCAGCAGCGCCAATAGCGACTACGAGCAGTACTTC,CASSANSDYEQYF
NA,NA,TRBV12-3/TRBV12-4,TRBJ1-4,TGTGCCAGCCTCCCGGGGGGCGGTGAAAAACTGTTTTTT,CASLPGGGEKLFF
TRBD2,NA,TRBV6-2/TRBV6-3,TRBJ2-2,TGTGCCAGCAGCCCCCGAGGGGCGGGAGGTGACACCGGGGAGCTGTTTTTT,CASSPRGAGGDTGELFF
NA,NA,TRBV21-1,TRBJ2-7,TGTGCCAGCAGCATCAACCCCAGGGGACAGGAGTCCTACGAGCAGTACTTC,CASSINPRGQESYEQYF
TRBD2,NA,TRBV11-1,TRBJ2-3,TGTGCCAGCAGCTTTAGCGGGGGGCACGATACGCAGTATTTT,CASSFSGGHDTQYF
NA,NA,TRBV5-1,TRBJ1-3,TGCGCCAGCAGCTTAGGGGTCAGGGCCCGCTCTGGAAACACCATATATTTT,CASSLGVRARSGNTIYF
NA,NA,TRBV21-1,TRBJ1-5,TGTGCCAGCAGCGACCCGTGGGACTCTGGGCGCGGGGTTGGCAATCAGCCCCAGCATTTT,CASSDPWDSGRGVGNQPQHF
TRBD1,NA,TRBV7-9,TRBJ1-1,TGTGCCAGCAGCGGCTCAGGGGGTCTCGCTTTCTTT,CASSGSGGLAFF
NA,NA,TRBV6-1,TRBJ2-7,TGTGCCAGCAGTGAAGCAGTCGGGGTAGAAGGGCAGTACTTC,CASSEAVGVEGQYF
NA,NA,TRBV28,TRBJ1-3,TGTGCCAGCAGTTCTTGGGAGACTGGAAACACCATATATTTT,CASSSWETGNTIYF
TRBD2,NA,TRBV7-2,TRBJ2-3,TGTGCCAGCAGCGGTGGTAGCGGGTTGGATACGCAGTATTTT,CASSGGSGLDTQYF
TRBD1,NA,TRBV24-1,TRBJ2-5,TGTGCCACCAGTGCCGGGACAGGGGGCGCAGAGACCCAGTACTTC,CATSAGTGGAETQYF
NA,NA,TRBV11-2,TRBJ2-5,TGTGCCAGCAGCTTAGATCTCCGGGGGGAGACCCAGTACTTC,CASSLDLRGETQYF
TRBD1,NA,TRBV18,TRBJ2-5,TGTGCCAGCTCACCACCGTTAGCAGGACAGGGGGAGACCCAGTACTTC,CASSPPLAGQGETQYF
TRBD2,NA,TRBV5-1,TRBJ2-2,TGCGCCAGTTTCGGGACTAGCGGCAACACCGGGGAGCTGTTTTTT,CASFGTSGNTGELFF
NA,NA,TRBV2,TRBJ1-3,TGTGCCAGCAGTGCTCGCGGGGGAAACACCATATATTTT,CASSARGGNTIYF
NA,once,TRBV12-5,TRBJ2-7,TGTGCTAGTGGTTTCCTGTACGAGCAGTACTTC,CASGFLYEQYF
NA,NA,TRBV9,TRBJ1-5,TGTGCCAGCGGTGGTGAGAAGCCCCAGCATTTT,CASGGEKPQHF
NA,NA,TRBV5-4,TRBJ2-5,TGTGCCAGCAGCCCCAGGGAACAAGAGACCCAGTACTTC,CASSPREQETQYF
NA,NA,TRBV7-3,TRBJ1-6,TGTGCCAGCAGTAAAGGAGGGCAAGAGTTTTCACCCCTCCACTTT,CASSKGGQEFSPLHF
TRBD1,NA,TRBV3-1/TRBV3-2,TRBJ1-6,TGTGCCAGCAGCCATCGGGACAGCACACCCCTCCACTTT,CASSHRDSTPLHF
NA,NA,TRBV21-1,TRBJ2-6,TGTGCCAGCAGCAGCCGGGACACTTTCTCTGGGGCCAACGTCCTGACTTTC,CASSSRDTFSGANVLTF